This T cell receptor (beta chain) was identified during a study of PD-1 blockade in classical Hodgkin lymphoma. With no exception, relapse followed autologous stem cell transplantation in all patients, and brentuximab vedotin exposure varied. For this clone: What it binds is unknown.

Here immunoSEQ multiplex PCR was the method, and the copy in TCRdb shows in-frame clones only, minus some. The profile covers more than 90,000 clones, with about four fifths appearing a single time and under 20% taken by the ten largest. CDR1 is SGHAT, CDR2 FQNNGV, per germline. V lost 1 base, J lost 3 bases, and 9 bases stayed unmatched. The length of the CDR3 is 18 residues. Whole-study findings and limits: CD4+ TCR diversity, unlike CD8+, rose significantly by C4D1. Patients who began taking nivolumab under 1 year after ASCT were left out. Reports indicated that newly diagnosed patients had lower baseline TCR diversity than healthy donors did. Why the repertoires differ is still unclear, perhaps disease activity or prior therapy.

Source: peripheral blood mononuclear cells (PBMCs), taken before the second cycle of nivolumab. This rearrangement joins TRBV11-2 to TRBJ1-4; 9 bases map to TRBD1. The clonotype comes from a human donor with classical Hodgkin lymphoma. The CDR3 spells CASSLVGQGVVANEKLFF. The CDR3 bases are TGTGCCAGCAGCTTAGTGGGACAGGGTGTCGTAGCTAATGAAAAACTGTTTTTT.